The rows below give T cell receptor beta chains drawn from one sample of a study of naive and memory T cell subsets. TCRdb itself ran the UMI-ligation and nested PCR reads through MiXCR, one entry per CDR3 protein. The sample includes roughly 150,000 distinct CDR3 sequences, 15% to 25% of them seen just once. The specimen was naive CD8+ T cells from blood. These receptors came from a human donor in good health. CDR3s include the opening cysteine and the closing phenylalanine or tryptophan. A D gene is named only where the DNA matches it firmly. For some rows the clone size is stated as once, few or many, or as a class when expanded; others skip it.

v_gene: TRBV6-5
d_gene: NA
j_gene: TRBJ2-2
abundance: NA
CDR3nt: TGTGCCAGCAGAAACTTACGGTCCTATAACACCGGGGAGCTGTTTTTT
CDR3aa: CASRNLRSYNTGELFF

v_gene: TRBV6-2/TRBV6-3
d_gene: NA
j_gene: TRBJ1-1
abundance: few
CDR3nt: TGTGCCAGCAGTCACCCCCGGACAGCGAACACTGAAGCTTTCTTT
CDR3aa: CASSHPRTANTEAFF

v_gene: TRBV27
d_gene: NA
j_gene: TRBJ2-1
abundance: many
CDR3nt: TGTGCCAGCAGTTCCGGGGTCTTTGGTTACAATGAGCAGTTCTTC
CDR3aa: CASSSGVFGYNEQFF

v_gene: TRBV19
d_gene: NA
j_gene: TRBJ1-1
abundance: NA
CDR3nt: TGTGCCAGTACGACGGGGGGAGTCGGGGCTTTCTTT
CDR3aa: CASTTGGVGAFF

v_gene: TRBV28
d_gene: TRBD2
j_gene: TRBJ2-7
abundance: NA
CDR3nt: TGTGCCAGCAGTTTTTTGTCTGCGGGAGGGCCTGAGCAGTACTTC
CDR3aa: CASSFLSAGGPEQYF

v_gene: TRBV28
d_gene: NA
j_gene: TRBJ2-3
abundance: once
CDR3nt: TGTGCCAGCAGTTTAGAGAATTCCCCTAGCACAGATACGCAGTATTTT
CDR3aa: CASSLENSPSTDTQYF

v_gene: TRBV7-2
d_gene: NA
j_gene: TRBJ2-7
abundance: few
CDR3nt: TGTGCCAGCAGCCACACCACAGGGCCCGAGCAGTACTTC
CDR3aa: CASSHTTGPEQYF

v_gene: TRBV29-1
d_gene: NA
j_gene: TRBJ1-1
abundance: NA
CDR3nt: TGCAGCGTTGCCGGGAAAGTATCATCAGGTATGAACACTGAAGCTTTCTTT
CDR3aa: CSVAGKVSSGMNTEAFF

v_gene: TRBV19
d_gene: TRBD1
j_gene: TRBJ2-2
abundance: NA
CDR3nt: TGTGCCAGTACCCCCCTCGGGACAGGGGTCACCGGGGAGCTGTTTTTT
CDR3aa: CASTPLGTGVTGELFF

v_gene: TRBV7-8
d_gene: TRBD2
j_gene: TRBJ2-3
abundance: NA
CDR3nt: TGTGCCAGCAGCTTAATTCCAGCGGGAGGGCTTTCCCCAGATACGCAGTATTTT
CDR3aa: CASSLIPAGGLSPDTQYF

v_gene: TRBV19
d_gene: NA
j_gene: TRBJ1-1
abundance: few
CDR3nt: TGTGCCAGTGAGGGGAACACTGAAGCTTTCTTT
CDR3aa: CASEGNTEAFF

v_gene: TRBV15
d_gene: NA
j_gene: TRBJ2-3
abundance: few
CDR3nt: TGTGCCACCAATGTTGGACAGCGCACAGATACGCAGTATTTT
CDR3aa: CATNVGQRTDTQYF

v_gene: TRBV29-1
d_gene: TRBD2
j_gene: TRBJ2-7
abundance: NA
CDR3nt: TGCAGCGTTGAATTCGGCCTAGCGGGCTACGAGCAGTACTTC
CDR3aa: CSVEFGLAGYEQYF

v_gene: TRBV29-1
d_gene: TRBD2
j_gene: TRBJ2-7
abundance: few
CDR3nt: TGCAGCGCTAGCGGGATCAGCTCCTACGAGCAGTACTTC
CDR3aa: CSASGISSYEQYF

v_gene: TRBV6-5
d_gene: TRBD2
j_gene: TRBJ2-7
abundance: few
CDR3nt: TGTGCCAGCAGTTACGAGACTAGCGGGAGGGACTACGAGCAGTACTTC
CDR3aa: CASSYETSGRDYEQYF

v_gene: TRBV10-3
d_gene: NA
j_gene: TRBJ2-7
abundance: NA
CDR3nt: TGTGCCATCAGTGAGTGCTGTGCGGCGGGAAAGATCTCCTACGAGCAGTACTTC
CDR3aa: CAISECCAAGKISYEQYF

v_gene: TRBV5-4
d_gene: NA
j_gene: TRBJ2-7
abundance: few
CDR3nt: TGTGCCAGCAGCGCAGGGGTGGGGGAGCAGTACTTC
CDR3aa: CASSAGVGEQYF